This T cell receptor (beta chain) was identified in a study of T cell repertoires in cytomegalovirus infection. The sample holds a few counts of this clonotype. Its antigen is not known. In TCRdb, the reads were re-called with MiXCR into one record per CDR3 protein. The sample includes around 500,000 distinct CDR3 sequences, roughly 43% of them seen just once. This sample comprised cultured PBMCs, obtained from culture after CMV antigen stimulation. This receptor was obtained from a human donor in good health (CMV status not recorded). Some clones in this sample may be carry-over from other donors' samples.

The CDR3 sequence is CASSLGQAFGEQFF. CDR3 sequence (DNA): TGTGCCAGCAGCTTGGGACAGGCCTTTGGTGAGCAGTTCTTC. The J gene is TRBJ2-1, the V gene TRBV7-2, with 8 bases fitting TRBD1. V lost 3 bases and J lost 9; bases outside the gene matches: 7. Per germline, CDR1 SGHTA and CDR2 FQGNSA. CDR3 length equals 14 residues.